A single TCR beta chain is shown here with its context. This entry belongs to a study of blood T cell repertoires in COVID-19. The germline CDR1 and CDR2 sequences are ENHRY and SYGVKD. This CDR3 is 15 amino acids long. J lost 1 base, V lost 6 bases, and 7 bases had no gene match. Produced via immunoSEQ multiplex PCR; TCRdb's table is partial and in-frame only. The table has about 140,000 clones, just under 90% seen once. The chain carries TRBV10-3 and TRBJ2-7; 9 bases fit TRBD1. The TCR originated in a woman in her thirties or forties with acute or convalescent COVID-19. The sample comprised peripheral blood. CDR3 nucleotides: TGTGCCATCAGCCTAGCCGGACAGGGGTCCTACGAGCAGTACTTC. Translated: CAISLAGQGSYEQYF.